This paragraph reports one T cell receptor (beta chain). The antigen is unknown. Through a sample-barcoded 5' primer and a J-beta primer mix, a second PCR was run for roughly 6 to 11 cycles. TCRdb processed the 5' RACE reads anew with MiXCR; each CDR3 protein has one entry. The sample contains roughly 800,000 distinct CDR3 sequences, approximately 25% of which appear only once. The data belong to a study of blood T cells in healthy people across ages. Study-level results: Older individuals had lower TCR beta diversity per million T cells (the decline was roughly linear). Versus aged donors, long-lived donors had higher diversity and more naive CD4+ cells.

The germline V gene has CDR1 DFQATT and CDR2 SNEGSKA (reference sequence). The length of the CDR3 is 14 residues. Investigators took about 10 milliliters of peripheral blood from every donor. No fewer than 5 micrograms of total RNA were isolated from every sample. These same records also appear under a second study, on T cells of mothers and their children.

This TCR came from a boy younger than 18 in good health. Sequencing was done on a sample of blood. This chain joins TRBV20-1 and TRBJ2-5; 7 bases are a match to TRBD2. The last part of the DNA fits TRBJ2-7 better; the J call may be wrong. Written as DNA, the CDR3 is TGCAGTGCTGGGGGGGACCGGAACTCCTACGAGCAGTACTTC. This gives the protein CSAGGDRNSYEQYF.